Given below is one TCR beta chain in context. In the study's own analysis: Cell counts per sample came from amplifying reference gene primers. Clones were sequenced by immunoSEQ multiplex PCR, and TCRdb holds only the in-frame ones, with some missing. The V and J calls and clone size were taken over from that table, and D and trimming were inferred from the DNA. The sample lists around 92,000 clones; roughly 88% were seen once. The sample belongs to a study of blood T cell repertoires in COVID-19. Study-level information: Whether acute or convalescent, the COVID-19 samples came from the United States, Italy and Spain. From T cells, B-cell-depleted T cells, or PBMCs came the material, which was cDNA or gDNA.

From germline, CDR1 is LGHDT and CDR2 YNNKEL (reference sequence). The CDR3 spans 15 residues. The junction had 8 bases not matched to a gene; V was cut back by 2 bases and J by 5 bases. This sequence joins TRBV3-1 (or the pseudogene TRBV3-2) and TRBJ2-7; 8 bases are shared with TRBD1. Sequencing was done on a sample of peripheral blood. The receptor comes from a human donor in a cohort sampled during active COVID-19. The CDR3 DNA sequence: TGTGCCAGCAGCCAAAGGTCGACAGGGGTGCACGAGCAGTACTTC. Residues: CASSQRSTGVHEQYF.